This T cell receptor (beta chain) was captured in a study of T cells in localized non-small cell lung cancer. Findings and limits, study-wide: Among the top 100 tumor clones, a median roughly 57 appeared in adjacent lung. Higher T cell density in the blood was associated with longer overall survival, whereas higher adjacent-lung clonality associated with shorter survival. Uninvolved adjacent lung had more T cell clonality than any other tissue, topping tumor. Heterogeneity is still possible, as just one tumor region was sequenced.

Libraries were prepared by immunoSEQ multiplex PCR; TCRdb keeps only in-frame clonotypes and omits some of them. The data show 55,000 or so clones, around three quarters seen once. V was pared by 7 bases and J by 6 bases, with 13 bases of the junction left unmatched. The CDR3 consists of 16 residues. Germline V gives CDR1 LNHDA, CDR2 SQIVND (reference sequence). Note on this clone: Its antigen is not known.

Material: PBMCs, obtained before any cancer treatment. The genes are TRBV19 and TRBJ1-5, with 9 positions matching TRBD1. This TCR derives from a woman between 35 and 70 years old with stage II lung adenocarcinoma. The CDR3 protein is CASTQTNRGRSQPQHF. The CDR3 bases are TGTGCCAGTACCCAGACCAACAGGGGGCGAAGTCAGCCCCAGCATTTT.